These 24 T cell receptor beta chains originate from one sample sequenced in a study of T-cell reconstitution after alpha-beta-depleted transplantation in children. This sample's TCRbeta library carried unique molecular identifier barcodes. TCRdb reanalysed the PCR reads using MiXCR and keeps one entry per CDR3 protein. The table lists around 93,000 distinct CDR3 sequences, roughly 8.3% of them singletons. The sample consisted of PBMCs from the stem cell graft donor, taken from the stem cell graft. All receptors come from a human donor who donated a stem cell graft to a child with congenital amegakaryocytic thrombocytopenia.

This clonotype was seen repeatedly, ten times or more. The V and J genes are TRBV12-3 or TRBV12-4 and TRBJ2-1; 13 bases agree with TRBD2. Trimming at V came to 5 bases and at J to 15 bases, leaving 7 bases not matched to a gene. The CDR3 contains 13 residues. The CDR3 spells CASSRTSGSDLFF. The CDR3 DNA sequence: TGTGCCAGCAGTCGGACTAGCGGGAGTGATCTGTTCTTC.

Of note for this clonotype: A much larger clone lies one base from this, so it may be a read error. CDR3 in DNA: TGCAGTGCTACACGCCCCGGACTAGCGGGGGCCTTCACAGATATGCAGTATTTT. This sequence encodes CSATRPGLAGAFTDMQYF. J is TRBJ2-3 and V is TRBV20-1, with TRBD2 identical over 13 bases. Germline CDR1 reads DFQATT; CDR2 reads SNEGSKA (reference sequence). The CDR3 runs 18 residues.

This clonotype has at least ten counts. J is TRBJ2-1 and V is TRBV6-5; D is possibly TRBD1 or TRBD2 (5 bases each). The ends were cut back, 0 bases at V and 4 bases at J, with 13 bases in the middle. Germline lookup yields CDR1 MNHEY and CDR2 SVGAGI. The length of the CDR3 is 16 residues. The DNA for the CDR3 is TGTGCCAGCAGTTACTCGTTGGAGAGGGGTTACAATGAGCAGTTCTTC. Translating it yields CASSYSLERGYNEQFF.

This clonotype was detected ten times or more. The J gene is TRBJ2-3, the V gene TRBV5-6; D call uncertain. CDR3 length equals 14 residues. CDR1 is SGHDT, CDR2 YYEEEE, per germline. V gave up 4 bases and J gave up 4 bases, with 13 bases separating them. CDR3 bases: TGTGCCAGCAGCCCCCTCCCCTTCCCAGATACGCAGTATTTT. Residues: CASSPLPFPDTQYF.

The table lists this clonotype with many counts. This rearrangement joins TRBV6-5 to TRBJ1-2; D is unclear. V lost 5 bases to trimming and J lost 9 bases, with 13 bases between them. This CDR3 has 12 amino acids. Germline V lookup: CDR1 MNHEY, CDR2 SVGAGI. The CDR3, as DNA: TGTGCCAGCAGTCCGATAGGGAGTAGCTACACCTTC. Its protein is CASSPIGSSYTF.

This clonotype was counted ten times or more. This rearrangement joins TRBV20-1 to TRBJ1-4; D perhaps matches TRBD1 (5 bases). The CDR3 length is 11 residues. Germline V CDR1 and CDR2: DFQATT, SNEGSKA (reference sequence). Trimming stripped 6 bases from V and 8 bases from J, with 10 bases between. CDR3 sequence: CSAERDEKLFF. Here the CDR3 DNA reads TGCAGTGCAGAGAGGGACGAAAAACTGTTTTTT.

This clonotype was seen more than once but under ten times. A much larger clone lies one base from this, so it may be a read error. The genes are TRBV12-3 or TRBV12-4 and TRBJ2-5, with TRBD2 as a possible D gene (5 bases). The CDR3 consists of 18 residues. CDR3 amino acids: CTSSLAGNWQTYQETQYF. DNA of the CDR3: TGTACCAGCAGTTTAGCCGGGAACTGGCAGACCTACCAAGAGACCCAGTACTTC.

This clonotype was observed at least ten times. The chain recombines TRBV5-1 with TRBJ2-3, with D perhaps TRBD2 (6 bases). This CDR3 is 14 amino acids long. The V end was cut by 2 bases, the J end by 5 bases, with 12 bases between. The germline CDR1 and CDR2 sequences are SGHRS and YFSETQ. The CDR3 protein is CASSFRTEGDTQYF. CDR3 nucleotide sequence: TGCGCCAGCAGCTTCCGGACGGAGGGAGATACGCAGTATTTT.

This clonotype was found many times. V gene TRBV12-3 or TRBV12-4 combines with J gene TRBJ2-7; 8 bases are shared with TRBD2. The CDR3 covers 15 residues. The junction had 4 bases not matched to a gene; V was cut back by 1 base and J by 2 bases. Here the CDR3 DNA reads TGTGCCAGCAGTTTAGTGCGTAGCGGGACCTACGAGCAGTACTTC. It is translated as CASSLVRSGTYEQYF.

This clonotype was recorded at least ten times. The V and J genes are TRBV30 and TRBJ2-7; possibly TRBD1 for D (6 bases). Germline values: CDR1 GTSNPN, CDR2 SVGIG (reference sequence). Trimming left V 4 bases short and J 2 bases short, with 15 bases between. CDR3 length: 14 amino acids. CDR3 in DNA: TGTGCCTGGAAATCAGGGGTCTCCGCCTACGAGCAGTACTTC. It translates to CAWKSGVSAYEQYF.

The table lists this clonotype with many counts. The V call is TRBV6-2 or TRBV6-3, the J call TRBJ2-1; D is unclear. There are 13 residues in the CDR3. Germline assignment: CDR1 MNHEY and CDR2 SVGEGT. Trimming pared 5 bases from V and 9 bases from J, leaving 14 bases between. CDR3 DNA: TGTGCCAGCAGTCCCGGACGCATAGGTGAGCAGTTCTTC. Protein sequence: CASSPGRIGEQFF.

This clonotype has only a few counts. DNA for the CDR3: TGTGCCAGCAGTCCCTCCACCCAGGGGGGGGCTGAAGCTTTCTTT. It codes for CASSPSTQGGAEAFF. The V and J genes are TRBV12-3 or TRBV12-4 and TRBJ1-1; 7 nucleotides align to TRBD1. The CDR3 length is 15 residues. V lost 5 bases to trimming and J lost 6 bases; unmatched junction nucleotides: 12.

This clonotype was picked up many times. DNA for the CDR3: TGTGCCAGCAGCCGTCGGAGCGGGAGGGAGAATGAGCAGTTCTTC. Protein: CASSRRSGRENEQFF. V usage is TRBV7-2 and J usage is TRBJ2-1, with TRBD2 matching over 10 bases. With 5 bases clipped from V and 7 bases from J, the junction kept 8 bases outside the gene matches. CDR1 and CDR2 (germline): SGHTA, FQGNSA. This CDR3 spans 15 amino acids.

This clonotype was recorded many times. The chain has TRBV12-3 or TRBV12-4 and TRBJ1-1; D is unclear. The CDR3 is 12 residues long. Trimming removed 2 bases from V and 7 bases from J, with 8 bases in between. CDR3 bases: TGTGCCAGCAGTTTATTTAGGGATGAAGCTTTCTTT. Encoded protein: CASSLFRDEAFF.

In its sample, this clonotype was seen many times. The V gene is TRBV15, the J gene TRBJ2-1; 11 positions agree with TRBD2. Looked up from germline, CDR1 is LNHNV and CDR2 is YYDKDF (reference sequence). The CDR3 covers 18 residues. V was clipped by 1 base and J by 1 base; unmatched bases: 6. This CDR3 reads CATSRGGLADLSYNEQFF. Written as DNA, the CDR3 is TGTGCCACCAGCAGAGGGGGACTAGCGGACCTATCCTACAATGAGCAGTTCTTC.

This clonotype was seen ten or more times. Relative to the germline gene, one junction end is altered; a read error may explain this. This rearrangement joins TRBV5-1 to TRBJ1-1, with 7 bases aligning to TRBD1. The germline V gene has CDR1 SGHRS and CDR2 YFSETQ. This CDR3 has 14 residues. CDR3 in DNA: TGTGCCAGCAGGTCCGGGACAGTGAACACTGAAGCTTTCTTT. It specifies CASRSGTVNTEAFF.

For this clonotype: A much bigger clone sits one base away, suggesting this may be a read error. V gene TRBV12-3 or TRBV12-4 combines with J gene TRBJ1-1; D uncertain. This CDR3 contains 19 residues. CDR3 sequence (DNA): TGTACCAGCAGTTTAGGAAGCCGGTACGGAAACACCATGAACACTGAAGCTTTCTTT. Amino acids: CTSSLGSRYGNTMNTEAFF.

This clonotype was observed at least ten times. The chain recombines TRBV6-5 with TRBJ1-1; 9 positions match TRBD1. Germline loops: CDR1 MNHEY, CDR2 SVGAGI. V shed 2 bases and J 3 bases; nucleotides not matched to a gene: 7. This CDR3 is 16 amino acids long. Here the CDR3 DNA reads TGTGCCAGCAGTTACCATCGGGACAGGGCACACACTGAAGCTTTCTTT. Amino acid sequence: CASSYHRDRAHTEAFF.

CDR3 nucleotides: TGTGCCAGCAGCTACGACAGCCTAGGGCCCTCAGATACGCAGTATTTT. Its protein product is CASSYDSLGPSDTQYF. This sequence joins TRBV7-2 and TRBJ2-3; D might be TRBD1 (5 bases). Trimming took 4 bases from V and 4 from J, leaving 18 bases between them. This CDR3 contains 16 residues. Germline CDR1 reads SGHTA; CDR2 reads FQGNSA.

By proportion, this clonotype is medium-sized. This chain connects TRBV5-1 to TRBJ2-1; D perhaps matches TRBD1 (5 bases). This CDR3 spans 13 amino acids. Trimming took 0 bases from V and 5 from J, leaving 6 bases between them. CDR1 and CDR2 (germline): SGHRS, YFSETQ. Here the CDR3 reads CASSLAGNNEQFF. The CDR3 DNA reads TGCGCCAGCAGCTTGGCAGGGAACAATGAGCAGTTCTTC.

The sample holds many counts of this clonotype. The chain recombines TRBV27 with TRBJ2-2, with D possibly TRBD1 on 6 matching bases. CDR1 and CDR2 from the germline V gene are MNHEY and SMNVEV (reference sequence). The CDR3 runs 16 residues. Trimming removed 6 bases from V and 4 bases from J, with 18 bases in between. The CDR3 DNA reads TGTGCCAGCAGACGAAGAGGGGGTGTTGGCACCGGGGAGCTGTTTTTT. It yields the protein CASRRRGGVGTGELFF.

This clonotype was seen only once. The V gene is TRBV7-2, the J gene TRBJ1-1; maybe TRBD1 (6 bases). This CDR3 comprises 15 residues. V gave up 3 bases and J gave up 1 base, with 12 bases separating them. Germline V lookup: CDR1 SGHTA, CDR2 FQGNSA. CDR3 DNA sequence: TGTGCCAGCAGCTTGTGGTTGGACAGGAACACTGAAGCTTTCTTT. It yields the protein CASSLWLDRNTEAFF. The whole variable domain, filled in from reference TRBV7-2 and TRBJ1-1, reads GAGVSQSPSNKVTEKGKDVELRCDPISGHTALYWYRQSLGQGLEFLIYFQGNSAPDKSGLPSDRFSAERTGGSVSTLTIQRTQQEDSAVYLCASSLWLDRNTEAFFGQGTRLTVV.

This clonotype was seen repeatedly, ten times or more. The chain is built from TRBV2 and TRBJ1-3, with unresolved D. CDR1 is SNHLY and CDR2 is FYNNEI in the germline V gene. The CDR3 totals 12 residues. V was trimmed by 5 bases and J by 4 bases, leaving 6 bases between them. Here the CDR3 DNA reads TGTGCCAGCAGTCCCGACGGAAACACCATATATTTT. Translating gives CASSPDGNTIYF.

The chain carries TRBV6-1 and TRBJ2-7, with TRBD2 matching 12 bases. The germline CDR1 and CDR2 sequences are MNHNS and SASEGT. This CDR3 is 14 amino acids long. The V and J ends lost 6 bases and 6 bases, in that order; junction bases with no gene match: 6. The CDR3 coding sequence is TGTGCCAGCAGGAGGCTAGCGGGAGGGGGCGAGCAGTACTTC. Encoded protein: CASRRLAGGGEQYF.